These T cell receptor beta chains were read from a single sample in a study of blood T cells in healthy people across ages. In TCRdb, the 5' RACE reads were re-called with MiXCR into one record per CDR3 protein. Altogether about 1.1 million distinct CDR3 sequences are present, around two fifths being singletons, with the ten largest covering around 14%. Sequenced material: blood. The receptors shown here come from a man younger than 30 in good health. Each CDR3 is given with its conserved first and last residue. A D gene is named only where the DNA matches it firmly. The size field is filled for only some rows; it gives once, few, many or a size class.

CDR3 protein: CASSQVGQTNTEAFF
CDR3 DNA: TGCGCCAGCAGCCAAGTAGGACAGACGAACACTGAAGCTTTCTTT
clone size: NA
D gene: NA
J gene: TRBJ1-1
V gene: TRBV4-3

CDR3 protein: CSAREDRGSLEQYF
CDR3 DNA: TGCAGTGCTAGGGAGGACAGGGGATCTCTCGAGCAGTACTTC
clone size: few
D gene: TRBD1
J gene: TRBJ2-7
V gene: TRBV20-1

CDR3 protein: CASSYGTGSGLAFF
CDR3 DNA: TGTGCCAGCAGTTACGGGACAGGGAGTGGTTTGGCTTTCTTT
clone size: NA
D gene: TRBD1
J gene: TRBJ1-1
V gene: TRBV6-5

CDR3 protein: CASSPQLWGYTF
CDR3 DNA: TGTGCCAGCAGTCCCCAGCTTTGGGGCTACACCTTC
clone size: few
D gene: NA
J gene: TRBJ1-2
V gene: TRBV12-3/TRBV12-4

CDR3 protein: CASSQLIGQGESDTQYF
CDR3 DNA: TGTGCCAGCAGTCAACTAATAGGACAGGGAGAATCGGATACGCAGTATTTT
clone size: NA
D gene: TRBD1
J gene: TRBJ2-3
V gene: TRBV7-9

CDR3 protein: CASSPLTGGPDYGYTF
CDR3 DNA: TGTGCCAGCAGCCCCCTGACAGGGGGACCTGACTATGGCTACACCTTC
clone size: NA
D gene: TRBD1
J gene: TRBJ1-2
V gene: TRBV7-9

CDR3 protein: CASSQDGGDKGETQYF
CDR3 DNA: TGTGCCAGCAGCCAAGATGGGGGAGATAAGGGAGAGACCCAGTACTTC
clone size: few
D gene: NA
J gene: TRBJ2-5
V gene: TRBV3-1

CDR3 protein: CASSLGRDRNSPLHF
CDR3 DNA: TGTGCCAGCAGTTTAGGCAGGGACCGTAATTCACCCCTCCACTTT
clone size: NA
D gene: NA
J gene: TRBJ1-6
V gene: TRBV12-3/TRBV12-4

CDR3 protein: CASSQGGTGGGVNTEAFF
CDR3 DNA: TGCGCCAGCAGCCAAGGTGGAACAGGCGGGGGGGTGAACACTGAAGCTTTCTTT
clone size: NA
D gene: NA
J gene: TRBJ1-1
V gene: TRBV4-3

CDR3 protein: CASSVSGAGEKLFF
CDR3 DNA: TGTGCCAGCAGTGTCTCAGGGGCAGGGGAGAAACTGTTTTTT
clone size: few
D gene: NA
J gene: TRBJ1-4
V gene: TRBV2

CDR3 protein: CASSPVGQFDRNTEAFF
CDR3 DNA: TGTGCCAGCAGCCCAGTGGGCCAGTTCGATAGGAACACTGAAGCTTTCTTT
clone size: NA
D gene: NA
J gene: TRBJ1-1
V gene: TRBV7-9

CDR3 protein: CASGGVGEQFF
CDR3 DNA: TGTGCCAGCGGAGGGGTGGGTGAGCAGTTCTTC
clone size: NA
D gene: NA
J gene: TRBJ2-1
V gene: TRBV27

CDR3 protein: CASSRPRRTSGIADTQYF
CDR3 DNA: TGTGCCAGCAGCCGCCCCCGGCGGACTAGCGGGATCGCAGATACGCAGTATTTT
clone size: few
D gene: TRBD2
J gene: TRBJ2-3
V gene: TRBV7-9

CDR3 protein: CASSQTSGGRTDTQYF
CDR3 DNA: TGTGCCAGCAGTCAAACTAGCGGGGGGAGAACAGATACGCAGTATTTT
clone size: NA
D gene: TRBD2
J gene: TRBJ2-3
V gene: TRBV6-5

CDR3 protein: CASSRKAGQGTDTQYF
CDR3 DNA: TGTGCCAGCAGCCGGAAGGCGGGACAGGGAACAGATACGCAGTATTTT
clone size: few
D gene: TRBD1
J gene: TRBJ2-3
V gene: TRBV3-1

CDR3 protein: CSVDTGYEQYF
CDR3 DNA: TGCAGCGTAGACACAGGGTACGAGCAGTACTTC
clone size: NA
D gene: NA
J gene: TRBJ2-7
V gene: TRBV29-1

CDR3 protein: CSAAGRGASYNEQFF
CDR3 DNA: TGCAGTGCTGCCGGACGGGGGGCCTCTTACAATGAGCAGTTCTTC
clone size: NA
D gene: NA
J gene: TRBJ2-1
V gene: TRBV20-1

CDR3 protein: CASRKKGQNTEAFF
CDR3 DNA: TGTGCCAGTCGAAAAAAGGGACAGAACACTGAAGCTTTCTTT
clone size: few
D gene: NA
J gene: TRBJ1-1
V gene: TRBV13

CDR3 protein: CSVRFRQVNTEAFF
CDR3 DNA: TGCAGCGTCAGATTTCGTCAGGTGAACACTGAAGCTTTCTTT
clone size: NA
D gene: NA
J gene: TRBJ1-1
V gene: TRBV29-1

CDR3 protein: CASIPLAGGQVTQYF
CDR3 DNA: TGTGCCAGCATTCCACTAGCGGGGGGGCAAGTTACGCAGTATTTT
clone size: few
D gene: TRBD2
J gene: TRBJ2-3
V gene: TRBV28

CDR3 protein: CATSDSRHEKLFF
CDR3 DNA: TGTGCCACCAGTGATTCCCGACATGAAAAACTGTTTTTT
clone size: few
D gene: NA
J gene: TRBJ1-4
V gene: TRBV24-1

CDR3 protein: CASSLEEGSPLHF
CDR3 DNA: TGTGCCAGCAGCTTGGAGGAAGGATCACCCCTCCACTTT
clone size: few
D gene: NA
J gene: TRBJ1-6
V gene: TRBV12-3/TRBV12-4

CDR3 protein: CASSLSPGARKEQYF
CDR3 DNA: TGTGCCAGCAGCTTATCCCCGGGGGCGCGGAAAGAGCAGTACTTC
clone size: few
D gene: NA
J gene: TRBJ2-5
V gene: TRBV11-2

CDR3 protein: CAWSVVGTGNSEQYF
CDR3 DNA: TGTGCCTGGAGTGTAGTAGGGACAGGGAATTCCGAGCAGTACTTC
clone size: NA
D gene: TRBD1
J gene: TRBJ2-7
V gene: TRBV30

CDR3 protein: CASRRGGLTDTQYF
CDR3 DNA: TGTGCCAGCAGGCGCGGGGGCCTCACAGATACGCAGTATTTT
clone size: few
D gene: NA
J gene: TRBJ2-3
V gene: TRBV7-2